One sample yielded the 31 T cell receptor beta chains listed below, sequenced in a study of a mutant IDH1 vaccine in newly diagnosed glioma. Antigen specificity for these receptors is unknown. The sample's time point: week 35, safety follow-up. A 20-mer mutant IDH1 peptide at 300 ug was injected subcutaneously with topical imiquimod. Here immunoSEQ multiplex PCR was the method, and the copy in TCRdb shows in-frame clones only, minus some. The data hold 26,000 or so clones, with 70% to 90% observed a single time. The sample here was PBMCs, taken from a glioma patient whose treatment included an IDH1 peptide vaccine. The receptors shown here come from a man aged 25-40 years with glioma.

The chain employs TRBV20-1 and TRBJ1-1; D might be TRBD1 (6 bases). The CDR3 sequence is 11 residues long. The V gene's germline CDR1 is DFQATT and CDR2 SNEGSKA (reference sequence). Trimming stripped 5 bases from V and 7 bases from J, with 11 bases between. The CDR3 spells CSARHRVEAFF. CDR3 DNA: TGCAGTGCTCGACACAGGGTTGAAGCTTTCTTT.

The rearrangement joins TRBV27 to TRBJ1-5; 8 nucleotides line up with TRBD1. J was trimmed by 3 bases and V by 2 bases; bases with no gene match: 0. Germline-derived CDR1 and CDR2 are MNHEY and SMNVEV (reference sequence). The CDR3 contains 14 residues. The DNA for the CDR3 is TGTGCCAGCAGTTTACAGGGGGCCAATCAGCCCCAGCATTTT. Translated, it gives CASSLQGANQPQHF.

The chain couples TRBV25-1 to TRBJ2-7; the D gene is possibly TRBD1 (6 bases). CDR3 size: 13 residues. Germline CDR1 MGHDK, CDR2 SYGVNS. Trimming removed 4 bases at V and 3 bases at J, with 10 bases between. The CDR3 loop is CASSGTALYEQYF. Written as DNA, the CDR3 is TGTGCCAGCAGTGGGACAGCGCTCTACGAGCAGTACTTC.

The genes are TRBV5-6 and TRBJ1-5; no clear D. V lost 0 bases to trimming and J lost 2 bases, with 6 bases between them. The CDR3 totals 14 residues. Germline V gene sequence: CDR1 SGHDT, CDR2 YYEEEE. CDR3 DNA sequence: TGTGCCAGCAGCTTGGAGTCGGGCAATCAGCCCCAGCATTTT. It codes for CASSLESGNQPQHF.

The J gene is TRBJ2-1, the V gene TRBV11-2; 7 positions agree with TRBD2. The V and J ends lost 1 base and 9 bases, in that order; junction bases with no gene match: 6. Germline CDR1 reads SGHAT; CDR2 reads FQNNGV. The length of the CDR3 is 14 residues. The CDR3: CASSLGGRAVEQFF. The CDR3 coding sequence is TGTGCCAGCAGCTTAGGAGGGAGGGCCGTTGAGCAGTTCTTC.

The V call is TRBV29-1, the J call TRBJ2-5; D not resolved. The V gene's germline CDR1 is SQVTM and CDR2 ANQGSEA. Trimming shortened V by 3 bases and J by 5 bases, and 13 bases separated the two germline ends. The CDR3 length is 13 residues. The CDR3 DNA sequence: TGCAGCGTTGAGAAGTCGCTAGGGGAGACCCAGTACTTC. It translates to CSVEKSLGETQYF.

The V gene is TRBV4-1, the J gene TRBJ2-2; 7 positions match TRBD1. The CDR3 is made up of 14 amino acids. V shed 8 bases and J 0 bases; nucleotides not matched to a gene: 3. Germline V gene data show CDR1 as MGHRA and CDR2 as YSYEKL. For the CDR3, the DNA is TGCGCCAGCTCCGGGACAGCGAACACCGGGGAGCTGTTTTTT. Encoded protein: CASSGTANTGELFF.

This chain's CDR3 is CASSRGPLGEQFF. The CDR3 region has the DNA TGTGCCAGCAGCAGGGGGCCCCTCGGTGAGCAGTTCTTC. J is TRBJ2-1 and V is TRBV5-4; 7 positions match TRBD1. The CDR3 is 13 residues long. V shed 4 bases and J 9 bases; nucleotides not matched to a gene: 7. Germline lookup yields CDR1 SGHNT and CDR2 YYREEE (reference sequence).

This clone turned up a few times. This chain uses TRBV4-2 with TRBJ2-2; 7 bases line up with TRBD2. The germline V gene encodes CDR1 LGHNA and CDR2 YNFKEQ. This CDR3 has 15 amino acids. The J segment lost 5 bases and the V segment lost 2 bases, leaving 5 bases of the junction unmatched. The DNA for the CDR3 is TGTGCCAGCAGCCAAACGGGAGGCGAGACCGGGGAGCTGTTTTTT. This translates into CASSQTGGETGELFF.

This chain joins TRBV10-3 and TRBJ2-7; TRBD2 matches at 13 bases. The CDR3 extends over 17 amino acids. The V segment lost 4 bases and the J segment 5 bases; nucleotides outside the gene matches: 11. Germline V lookup: CDR1 ENHRY, CDR2 SYGVKD. The CDR3 loop reads CAISGQETSGGTNEQYF. The CDR3 bases are TGTGCCATCAGTGGCCAGGAGACTAGCGGGGGGACAAACGAGCAGTACTTC.

The rearrangement links TRBV10-1 to TRBJ1-2; no definite D call. In germline, CDR1 is WNHNN, CDR2 SYGVQD (reference sequence). The CDR3 extends over 13 amino acids. Between the trimmed V and J ends, which lost 6 bases and 3 bases, there was a span of 11 bases. CDR3 DNA: TGCGCCAGCAGCCCGACGGCAGACTATGGCTACACCTTC. Its translation: CASSPTADYGYTF.

V gene TRBV30 combines with J gene TRBJ1-5; 8 positions match TRBD1. V gave up 3 bases and J gave up 7 bases; unmatched junction bases: 8. This CDR3 is built from 14 residues. The germline CDR1 and CDR2 sequences are GTSNPN and SVGIG (reference sequence). CDR3 residues: CAWRNRGTGQPQHF. CDR3 coding DNA: TGTGCCTGGAGGAACAGGGGGACCGGACAGCCCCAGCATTTT.

This rearrangement joins TRBV6-1 to TRBJ1-1, with D possibly matching TRBD1 (5 bases). Germline V CDR1 and CDR2: MNHNS, SASEGT. This CDR3 is built from 14 residues. Trimming left V 7 bases short and J 4 bases short, with 16 bases between. The CDR3 coding sequence is TGTGCCAGCACCCCCTCGGGGGGAGGCACTGAAGCTTTCTTT. Amino acids: CASTPSGGGTEAFF.

The V call is TRBV29-1, the J call TRBJ2-1, with 10 nucleotides matching TRBD2. The J segment lost 5 bases and the V segment lost 4 bases, leaving 14 bases of the junction unmatched. In germline, CDR1 is SQVTM, CDR2 ANQGSEA. This CDR3 comprises 17 residues. The CDR3 DNA reads TGCAGCGTTGGGCTTGTTAGCGGGGGGCCTGATCACAATGAGCAGTTCTTC. Translating gives CSVGLVSGGPDHNEQFF.

The chain combines TRBV28 with TRBJ1-5; the D is unclear. This CDR3 has 14 residues. V lost 2 bases to trimming and J lost 7 bases, with 12 bases between them. Germline lookup yields CDR1 MDHEN and CDR2 SYDVKM. CDR3 nucleotide sequence: TGTGCCAGCAGTTTAGGTTCGGAAGGGCAGCCCCAGCATTTT. It encodes CASSLGSEGQPQHF.

The chain couples TRBV6-1 to TRBJ2-7; 10 nucleotides align to TRBD2. The CDR3 is made up of 15 amino acids. Per germline, CDR1 MNHNS and CDR2 SASEGT. J lost 1 base, V lost 4 bases, and 4 bases had no gene match. DNA for the CDR3: TGTGCCAGCAGTGTCGGACTAGCGGAGTCCTACGAGCAGTACTTC. Residues: CASSVGLAESYEQYF.

This chain uses TRBV30 with TRBJ1-6; D is possibly TRBD1 (5 bases). From germline, CDR1 is GTSNPN and CDR2 SVGIG (reference sequence). The CDR3 loop spans 12 amino acids. Deletions cut 8 bases from V and 4 bases from J, with 9 bases between. As DNA, the CDR3 is TGTGCCCGGGGGGTTTATAATTCACCCCTCCACTTT. Its protein product is CARGVYNSPLHF.

This clone appeared a few times. The chain links TRBV4-1 to TRBJ1-1; weak D call: TRBD1 (5 bases). The V end lost 1 base, the J end lost 1 base, and 7 bases lay between the germline ends. From germline, CDR1 is MGHRA and CDR2 YSYEKL. The CDR3 extends over 14 amino acids. For the CDR3, the DNA is TGCGCCAGCAGCCAAGGTAGGGGGAACACTGAAGCTTTCTTT. This gives the protein CASSQGRGNTEAFF.

The chain is built from TRBV27 and TRBJ1-5; tentatively, D is TRBD1 (6 bases). V dropped 5 bases and J dropped 6 bases, with 17 bases sitting between them. The germline V gene has CDR1 MNHEY and CDR2 SMNVEV (reference sequence). The CDR3 length is 15 residues. The CDR3 is CASSIRSGVAQPQHF. The CDR3 DNA reads TGTGCCAGCAGTATTCGCTCAGGGGTGGCTCAGCCCCAGCATTTT.

The chain employs TRBV30 and TRBJ2-1; D possibly corresponds to TRBD2 (6 bases). The V gene lost 1 base and the J gene lost 4 bases, with 11 bases spanning the gap. Per the germline V gene, CDR1 is GTSNPN and CDR2 is SVGIG (reference sequence). The CDR3 has 14 residues. The CDR3 bases are TGTGCCTGGAGTGAGGGACTGCCTTACAATGAGCAGTTCTTC. Protein: CAWSEGLPYNEQFF.

The V call is TRBV7-2, the J call TRBJ2-7; D possibly uses TRBD1 or TRBD2 (6 bases each). The CDR3 totals 16 residues. The germline V and J ends were trimmed by 8 bases and 7 bases, with 27 bases remaining between them. In germline, CDR1 is SGHTA, CDR2 FQGNSA. The CDR3 reads CASAPSGAEIFGEQYF. For the CDR3, the DNA is TGTGCCAGCGCCCCGTCGGGGGCGGAGATTTTTGGGGAGCAGTACTTC.

The V and J genes are TRBV5-1 and TRBJ1-4; 8 nucleotides align to TRBD1. Germline lookup yields CDR1 SGHRS and CDR2 YFSETQ. The trim removed 0 bases at V and 4 bases at J, leaving 8 bases unmatched. CDR3 size: 17 residues. The CDR3 protein is CASSLVGQGTFNEKLFF. The DNA of the CDR3 is TGCGCCAGCAGCTTGGTAGGACAGGGAACCTTTAATGAAAAACTGTTTTTT.

This chain uses TRBV12-5 with TRBJ2-1, with a tentative D call TRBD2 (5 bases). Deletions cut 5 bases from V and 10 bases from J, with 12 bases between. Germline CDR1 is LGHNT and CDR2 is FRNRAP. CDR3 size: 12 residues. The CDR3 DNA follows: TGTGCTAGTGGTCCGGGAACGGGAGAGCAGTTCTTC. As protein: CASGPGTGEQFF.

The chain couples TRBV2 to TRBJ2-7; unclear D gene. Germline values: CDR1 SNHLY, CDR2 FYNNEI. This CDR3 comprises 13 residues. Trimming cost V 7 bases and J 3 bases, with 13 bases left between them. This chain's CDR3 is CASKPLEDYEQYF. The CDR3 DNA is TGTGCCAGCAAGCCCCTCGAGGACTACGAGCAGTACTTC.

This chain joins TRBV5-1 and TRBJ1-5; no firm D call. Germline-derived CDR1 and CDR2 are SGHRS and YFSETQ. The CDR3 contains 14 residues. V was clipped by 0 bases and J by 5 bases, with 9 bases between them. CDR3 DNA sequence: TGCGCCAGCAGCTTGGACAGAATGGATCAGCCCCAGCATTTT. It specifies CASSLDRMDQPQHF.

The chain is built from TRBV5-4 and TRBJ1-2, with 8 bases that match TRBD1. The CDR3 extends over 18 amino acids. CDR1 and CDR2 (germline): SGHNT, YYREEE (reference sequence). V trimming: 0 bases; J trimming: 2 bases; junction bases outside the gene matches: 12. The CDR3 region has the DNA TGTGCCAGCAGCTTGGATTGGGACAGGCCAGACTTAAACTATGGCTACACCTTC. Residues: CASSLDWDRPDLNYGYTF.

The chain recombines TRBV7-9 with TRBJ1-4, with D unclear. V was shortened by 3 bases and J by 3 bases, with 8 bases between the two germline ends. Germline loops: CDR1 SEHNR, CDR2 FQNEAQ (reference sequence). The CDR3 spans 14 residues. Here the CDR3 reads CASSFASSNEKLFF. In nucleotides, the CDR3 is TGTGCCAGCAGCTTTGCCAGCTCTAATGAAAAACTGTTTTTT.

CDR3 sequence: CASRVGQGRDYGYTF. CDR3 bases: TGTGCCAGCAGGGTTGGACAGGGGAGGGACTATGGCTACACCTTC. The chain uses TRBV2 and TRBJ1-2; 9 positions agree with TRBD1. Germline V gene data show CDR1 as SNHLY and CDR2 as FYNNEI. The CDR3 is 15 residues long. Unmatched junction bases numbered 8, after V lost 6 bases and J lost 3 bases.

This rearrangement joins TRBV5-6 to TRBJ1-1; 7 bases are a match to TRBD1. Trimming took 4 bases from V and 2 from J; bases not matched to a gene: 11. CDR3 length: 16 residues. The germline V gene encodes CDR1 SGHDT and CDR2 YYEEEE. Written as DNA, the CDR3 is TGTGCCAGCAGCCAGGGACAGTACGGGCCCAACACTGAAGCTTTCTTT. It yields the protein CASSQGQYGPNTEAFF.

This clone was seen just once. The genes are TRBV7-8 and TRBJ1-5; 9 bases are a match to TRBD1. CDR1 SGHVS and CDR2 FQNEAQ come from the germline V gene. This CDR3 spans 18 amino acids. V lost 3 bases to trimming and J lost 0 bases; unmatched junction nucleotides: 9. The CDR3 region has the DNA TGTGCCAGCAGCTTTAAACAGGGGGCATTATATAGCAATCAGCCCCAGCATTTT. This translates into CASSFKQGALYSNQPQHF.

This clone was observed once. This chain uses TRBV29-1 with TRBJ1-3; tentative D call: TRBD1 (5 bases). V was pared by 4 bases and J by 1 base, with 11 bases between. The CDR3 has 14 residues. Germline loops: CDR1 SQVTM, CDR2 ANQGSEA. CDR3 in DNA: TGCAGCGTTGTGAGGGGAAGGTCTGGAAACACCATATATTTT. It encodes CSVVRGRSGNTIYF.